This TCR beta chain was identified during a study of identical twins (dated by TCRdb to 2015 to 2016). Background on the whole study: TCR alpha and beta repertoires from monozygotic twins, unrelated adults of various ages and cord blood were deep-sequenced to test whether fetal clonotypes persist. Replicate twin experiments were performed at different times using different library preparation protocols to rule out contamination. Study-wide findings and limitations: Compared with coincidental sharing between unrelated individuals, out-of-frame TCR alpha sequences shared between twins showed an excess of sequences with low generation probability. Invariant T cells such as MAIT and iNKT could partly confound zero-insertion analyses, though diverse VJ usage argued against this for most clonotypes. In monozygotic twins, recombination models systematically underestimated out-of-frame TCR alpha sharing, but the models matched the sharing seen between unrelated individuals. Fewer insertions were carried by abundant cord blood beta clonotypes; a weaker similar trend was observed in young adult naive repertoires, while no such trend was observed in memory repertoires. Because the same donors could not be followed over many years, conclusions were based on cross-sectional statistical analysis. A weaker excess of twin sharing was found in beta out-of-frame sequences because the signal-to-noise ratio was lowered by fewer shared sequences.

Every donor in the study was a healthy Caucasian. Including cysteine and phenylalanine, the CDR3 has 14 amino acids. Of all the DNA, just the CDR3 is kept, 42 bases in frame from base 1. The germline V gene provides CDR1 SGHTA and CDR2 FQGNSA. V is reduced by 3 bases and J by 3 bases, leaving a spacing of 11 bases between them. Concerning this clonotype itself: Its recognized antigen is unknown. Base qualities are not provided; no much larger clone lies one nucleotide away.

The library came from 5' RACE. TCRdb records Illumina HiSeq 2000 as the sequencer. Template switching added a universal primer binding site, and the final cDNA carried a unique molecular identifier that allowed TCR cDNA molecules to be counted accurately. Specific primers in the conserved constant-segment region were used to synthesize first-strand cDNA for the TCR alpha and beta chains. To control for contamination, every cDNA library carried two barcodes: a SMART-Mk sample barcode plus Illumina barcodes. TruSeq adapter sequences and Illumina sample barcodes were added in two successive PCR steps. The TCR alpha and beta cDNA libraries were sequenced on the Illumina HiSeq platform using custom primers. The study's processing was this. MiGEC processed the raw reads to extract unique molecular identifiers, while MiXCR was used to determine the CDR3 positions. Recombination models were inferred per individual with the repgenHMM and IGoR tools using an EM algorithm. Shared clonotype analysis was performed with the tcR package in R, normalizing sharing by the product of cloneset sizes. Out-of-frame nonproductive sequences were analyzed to study raw recombination free of thymic and clonal selection effects. Using fastp at Q25 and MiXCR, TCRdb reprocessed the public reads and kept productive beta chains. Each CDR3 protein gets just one entry, which takes the most common genes and DNA from the rows behind it. The V and J calls here are based on TCRdb, not the publication. In all, the sample holds 1.5 million to 2 million distinct CDR3 sequences, and about 32% of those were seen once. The ten largest account for 0.25% to 0.3% of the sample.

The clonotype was recovered from a newborn girl in good health. This sequence uses TRBV7-2 and TRBJ1-2; the D gene is perhaps TRBD1, from 5 matching bases. The sample consisted of cord blood. The sequenced DNA: TGTGCCAGCAGCTTTGCCGGGACTGACTATGGCTACACCTTC. This codes for CASSFAGTDYGYTF.